These 27 T cell receptor beta chains originate from one sample sequenced in a study of blood T cell repertoires in COVID-19. TCRdb's copy holds only in-frame clones and misses some; the assay was immunoSEQ multiplex PCR. The sample consists of 65,000 or so clones, roughly 77% of them appearing once. Specimen: peripheral blood. All receptors derive from a woman aged 70-85 years with acute or convalescent COVID-19.

The rearrangement links TRBV6-6 to TRBJ2-5, with 9 positions matching TRBD2. Germline V CDR1 and CDR2: MNHNY, SVGAGI (reference sequence). J was trimmed by 7 bases and V by 5 bases; bases with no gene match: 5. This CDR3 comprises 13 residues. CDR3 nucleotides: TGTGCCAGCAGTGGCGGGGGGGGTGGGACCCAGTACTTC. Protein: CASSGGGGGTQYF.

This clone was seen a single time. This chain uses TRBV5-8 with TRBJ2-3; the match to TRBD2 covers 12 bases. Germline V gene lookup returns CDR1 SGHTS and CDR2 YDEGEE. The trim removed 6 bases at V and 0 bases at J, leaving 5 bases unmatched. The CDR3 has 16 amino acids. CDR3 in DNA: TGTGCCAGCACAAAGGGACTAGCGGGCAGCACAGATACGCAGTATTTT. Translating it yields CASTKGLAGSTDTQYF. The variable domain in full, with the rest retrieved from reference TRBV5-8 and TRBJ2-3, is EAGVTQSPTHLIKTRGQQATLRCSPISGHTSVYWYQQALGLGLQFLLWYDEGEERNRGNFPPRFSGRQFPNYSSELNVNALELEDSALYLCASTKGLAGSTDTQYFGPGTRLTVL.

V and J are TRBV2 and TRBJ1-1; 7 nucleotides match TRBD1. The trim removed 4 bases at V and 4 bases at J, leaving 3 bases unmatched. This CDR3 has 13 amino acids. In germline, CDR1 is SNHLY, CDR2 FYNNEI. The CDR3 DNA is TGTGCCAGCAGTGCAGGGGGGATCACTGAAGCTTTCTTT. The encoded protein is CASSAGGITEAFF.

This clone was observed a handful of times. The chain recombines TRBV6-4 with TRBJ2-3; TRBD2 is a possible D gene (5 bases). The CDR3 runs to 14 residues. V lost 4 bases and J 1 base, leaving 9 bases between the germline ends. Germline V CDR1 and CDR2: MRHNA, SNTAGT. CDR3 sequence: CASSAEGGTDTQYF. The DNA for the CDR3 is TGTGCCAGCAGTGCCGAGGGAGGCACAGATACGCAGTATTTT.

V is TRBV19 and J is TRBJ2-5; a possible D gene is TRBD1 (5 bases). The V gene lost 3 bases and the J gene lost 4 bases, with 12 bases spanning the gap. The CDR3 extends over 14 amino acids. Germline V gives CDR1 LNHDA, CDR2 SQIVND (reference sequence). CDR3 coding DNA: TGTGCCAGTAGTATGGGGCAGGGTCGAGAGACCCAGTACTTC. Translating it yields CASSMGQGRETQYF.

This clone was seen a single time. The V call is TRBV27, the J call TRBJ1-1; the match to TRBD1 covers 9 bases. The CDR3 is made up of 16 amino acids. Germline-derived CDR1 and CDR2 are MNHEY and SMNVEV (reference sequence). V trimming: 5 bases; J trimming: 1 base; junction bases outside the gene matches: 8. The CDR3, as DNA: TGTGCCAGCAGTCCCCCTGGGGGACAGGGGAACACTGAAGCTTTCTTT. Its translation: CASSPPGGQGNTEAFF.

The V call is TRBV4-1, the J call TRBJ2-4, with 8 bases fitting TRBD1. The CDR3 has 16 amino acids. Germline CDR1 and CDR2: MGHRA and YSYEKL. Unmatched junction bases numbered 8, after V lost 1 base and J lost 6 bases. The CDR3 nucleotides read TGCGCCAGCAGCCAAGTCAGGGGGCAGGGGACAAACATTCAGTACTTC. Translating gives CASSQVRGQGTNIQYF.

The gene calls are TRBV14 and TRBJ2-1; tentative D call: TRBD2 (6 bases). With 4 bases removed from V and 7 bases from J, the gap between germline ends came to 14 bases. This CDR3 contains 14 residues. CDR1 SGHDN and CDR2 FVKESK come from the germline V gene. DNA for the CDR3: TGTGCCAGCAGCCCGCGGACTACCGGAAATGAGCAGTTCTTC. It yields the protein CASSPRTTGNEQFF.

This chain links TRBV13 with TRBJ2-1; TRBD1 matches 12 bases. Germline CDR1 is PRHDT and CDR2 is FYEKMQ (reference sequence). V lost 5 bases to trimming and J lost 6 bases; unmatched junction nucleotides: 5. The CDR3 length is 15 residues. This chain's CDR3 is CASSLRDRGPNEQFF. CDR3 DNA sequence: TGTGCCAGCAGCCTCCGGGACAGGGGGCCCAATGAGCAGTTCTTC.

The V gene is TRBV5-8, the J gene TRBJ1-2; 7 nucleotides align to TRBD1. Looked up from germline, CDR1 is SGHTS and CDR2 is YDEGEE. This CDR3 is 15 amino acids long. J gave up 7 bases and V 4 bases, and 13 bases lay outside the gene matches. The CDR3 nucleotides read TGTGCCAGCAGCCCTACAGACAGGGAATGGTTTGGCTACACCTTC. Its translation is CASSPTDREWFGYTF.

J is TRBJ2-7 and V is TRBV6-5; 8 bases fit TRBD2. CDR3 size: 14 residues. Germline-derived CDR1 and CDR2 are MNHEY and SVGAGI. The V gene end was trimmed by 7 bases and the J gene end by 5 bases; junction bases not matched to a gene: 10. The CDR3 DNA reads TGTGCCAGCACCGAAGGCGGGACTAGGAACGAGCAGTACTTC. Residues: CASTEGGTRNEQYF.

This chain links TRBV3-1 (or the pseudogene TRBV3-2) with TRBJ1-2; D might be TRBD1 (5 bases). In germline, CDR1 is LGHDT, CDR2 YNNKEL (reference sequence). V lost 0 bases and J lost 7, with 15 bases in between. CDR3 length equals 15 residues. The CDR3 DNA is TGTGCCAGCAGCCAAGAAGGGCAGGGTGGGGCTGGCTACACCTTC. Residues: CASSQEGQGGAGYTF.

The sample holds a few counts of this clone. The chain uses TRBV7-9 and TRBJ1-3, with D possibly being TRBD1 (6 bases). Looked up from germline, CDR1 is SEHNR and CDR2 is FQNEAQ (reference sequence). The CDR3 runs 16 residues. The ends were cut back, 1 base at V and 3 bases at J, with 13 bases in the middle. The CDR3 DNA reads as TGTGCCAGCAGCTTAGGCCCCCCCAGGGGTGGAAACACCATATATTTT. It specifies CASSLGPPRGGNTIYF.

This clone was seen just once. V gene TRBV7-2 combines with J gene TRBJ1-1; D call uncertain. Germline assignment: CDR1 SGHTA and CDR2 FQGNSA. The V gene lost 3 bases and the J gene lost 0 bases, with 11 bases spanning the gap. This CDR3 spans 15 amino acids. This CDR3 is CASSLEATLNTEAFF. In DNA form, the CDR3 reads TGTGCCAGCAGCTTGGAGGCGACACTGAACACTGAAGCTTTCTTT.

This clone was counted once. CDR3 region: CASYALLQQSNEKLFF. In DNA, the CDR3 is TGTGCCAGCTACGCCCTCTTACAGCAATCGAATGAAAAACTGTTTTTT. The chain couples TRBV11-2 to TRBJ1-4; D gene uncertain. Germline loops: CDR1 SGHAT, CDR2 FQNNGV. There are 16 residues in the CDR3. V was pared by 8 bases and J by 5 bases, with 21 bases between.

This chain connects TRBV6-4 to TRBJ2-3, with TRBD2 identical over 15 bases. Germline CDR1 MRHNA, CDR2 SNTAGT. Trimming cost V 11 bases and J 3 bases; bases outside gene matches: 6. The CDR3 runs to 15 residues. The CDR3 nucleotides read TGTGCCGGCGGACTAGCGGGAGGGCCAACAGATACGCAGTATTTT. It encodes CAGGLAGGPTDTQYF.

The chain is built from TRBV2 and TRBJ1-2; possibly TRBD1 for D (5 bases). Trimming took off 1 base at V and 2 bases at J, with 17 bases between the two ends. Germline V gene lookup returns CDR1 SNHLY and CDR2 FYNNEI. The CDR3 length is 17 residues. CDR3 nucleotides: TGTGCCAGCAGTGAAGACTACCAGGGCTCTTTCAACTATGGCTACACCTTC. Its translation: CASSEDYQGSFNYGYTF.

In this sample, this clone turned up once. The chain links TRBV2 to TRBJ1-2; perhaps TRBD1 as D (6 bases). V was pared by 10 bases and J by 5 bases, with 14 bases between. The CDR3 sequence is 12 residues long. Germline lookup yields CDR1 SNHLY and CDR2 FYNNEI. CDR3 bases: TGTGCCACCATCAAGGGGGAATATGGCTACACCTTC. Its protein is CATIKGEYGYTF.

This clone was seen a few times. The chain employs TRBV5-1 and TRBJ1-4; TRBD1 is a possible D gene (6 bases). V dropped 2 bases and J dropped 0 bases, with 11 bases sitting between them. The germline V gene encodes CDR1 SGHRS and CDR2 YFSETQ. The CDR3 spans 16 residues. As DNA, the CDR3 is TGCGCCAGCAGCTTAGGGGGTGGGTCAACTAATGAAAAACTGTTTTTT. This codes for CASSLGGGSTNEKLFF. The entire variable domain, with the rest obtained from reference TRBV5-1 and TRBJ1-4, is as follows: KAGVTQTPRYLIKTRGQQVTLSCSPISGHRSVSWYQQTPGQGLQFLFEYFSETQRNKGNFPGRFSGRQFSNSRSEMNVSTLELGDSALYLCASSLGGGSTNEKLFFGSGTQLSVL.

The chain combines TRBV4-2 with TRBJ2-7; possible D gene TRBD2, 7 bases. The CDR3 is 16 amino acids. Deletions cut 1 base from V and 2 bases from J, with 15 bases between. Germline-derived CDR1 and CDR2 are LGHNA and YNFKEQ. As DNA, the CDR3 is TGTGCCAGCAGCCAAGGAGGACTAGGGGGAGCCTACGAGCAGTACTTC. It specifies CASSQGGLGGAYEQYF.

This chain connects TRBV6-2 or TRBV6-3 to TRBJ2-2, with 7 bases lining up with TRBD2. The CDR3 is 17 residues long. CDR1 and CDR2 from the germline V gene are MNHEY and SVGEGT. The V and J ends lost 2 bases and 1 base, in that order; junction bases with no gene match: 7. In DNA, the CDR3 is TGTGCCAGCAGTTACCTTACAGCTAGCGGGAACACCGGGGAGCTGTTTTTT. This encodes CASSYLTASGNTGELFF.

CDR3 sequence: CASSRGLAGSYNEQFF. CDR3 nucleotides: TGTGCCAGCAGCCGGGGGCTAGCGGGTTCCTACAATGAGCAGTTCTTC. The rearrangement joins TRBV7-3 to TRBJ2-1, with TRBD2 matching 8 bases. After removal of 5 bases from V and 1 base from J, the junction contained 7 bases not matched to a gene. The germline V gene encodes CDR1 SGHTA and CDR2 FQGTGA. The CDR3 loop spans 16 amino acids.

The genes are TRBV6-2 or TRBV6-3 and TRBJ1-2; 7 bases are a match to TRBD1. The germline CDR1 and CDR2 sequences are MNHEY and SVGEGT. Trimming removed 5 bases from V and 3 bases from J; junction bases left unmatched: 12. The CDR3 totals 16 residues. CDR3 in DNA: TGTGCCAGCAGTCCGAAGACAGGGCCCCTCCACTATGGCTACACCTTC. Translation: CASSPKTGPLHYGYTF.

The J gene is TRBJ2-1, the V gene TRBV6-1; 13 bases fit TRBD2. The V segment lost 3 bases and the J segment 10 bases; nucleotides outside the gene matches: 3. CDR1 is MNHNS, CDR2 SASEGT, per germline. The CDR3 consists of 14 residues. Here the CDR3 reads CASSDRGLAGEQFF. In nucleotides, the CDR3 is TGTGCCAGCAGTGATAGGGGACTAGCGGGAGAGCAGTTCTTC.

V is TRBV11-3 and J is TRBJ2-2, with TRBD1 matching 12 bases. The CDR3 sequence is 15 residues long. Per germline, CDR1 SGHNT and CDR2 YENEEA. The V gene end was trimmed by 4 bases and the J gene end by 7 bases; junction bases not matched to a gene: 4. CDR3 coding DNA: TGTGCCAGCAGCTCCGGGACAGGGGGCATCGGGGAGCTGTTTTTT. Translation: CASSSGTGGIGELFF. Full variable domain (outside the CDR3, taken from reference TRBV11-3 and TRBJ2-2): EAGVVQSPRYKIIEKKQPVAFWCNPISGHNTLYWYLQNLGQGPELLIRYENEEAVDDSQLPKDRFSAERLKGVDSTLKIQPAELGDSAVYLCASSSGTGGIGELFFGEGSRLTVL.

The chain has TRBV4-1 and TRBJ2-7, with 10 bases aligning to TRBD2. This CDR3 contains 16 residues. The J segment lost 3 bases and the V segment lost 2 bases, leaving 7 bases of the junction unmatched. Germline loops: CDR1 MGHRA, CDR2 YSYEKL. The CDR3 DNA is TGCGCCAGCAGCCAACTGAGCGGGGGGGCCGGCTACGAGCAGTACTTC. Translated: CASSQLSGGAGYEQYF.

V usage is TRBV3-1 (or the pseudogene TRBV3-2) and J usage is TRBJ2-3, with TRBD2 identical over 10 bases. The CDR3 has 17 amino acids. CDR1 and CDR2 from the germline V gene are LGHDT and YNNKEL (reference sequence). The junction had 5 bases not matched to a gene; V was cut back by 1 base and J by 1 base. The CDR3 is CASSQVSGTSGTDTQYF. In DNA form, the CDR3 reads TGTGCCAGCAGCCAAGTATCCGGGACTAGCGGCACAGATACGCAGTATTTT.